Presented here are 18 T cell receptor beta chains from one specimen sequenced in a study of T cells after yellow fever vaccination. TCRdb called the 5' RACE reads again in MiXCR, with one record for every CDR3 protein. The sample records 400,000 or so distinct CDR3 sequences, 18% being singletons. Sequencing used PBMCs, obtained before the yellow fever booster vaccination. These receptors were collected from a man between 18 and 35 years old who received the YFV17D yellow fever vaccine.

This clonotype turned up a few times. J is TRBJ1-5 and V is TRBV2; 7 bases are a match to TRBD1. CDR1 and CDR2 (germline): SNHLY, FYNNEI. There are 13 residues in the CDR3. V dropped 8 bases and J dropped 1; count of bases not matched to a gene: 2. This CDR3 is CASQDRSNQPQHF. The CDR3, as DNA: TGTGCCAGCCAGGACAGGAGCAATCAGCCCCAGCATTTT.

The chain recombines TRBV12-3 or TRBV12-4 with TRBJ1-5, with D uncertain. This CDR3 has 12 residues. The ends were cut back, 7 bases at V and 3 bases at J, with 7 bases in the middle. The CDR3 nucleotides are TGTGCCAGCAAACCGACCAATCAGCCCCAGCATTTT. The encoded protein is CASKPTNQPQHF.

V and J are TRBV30 and TRBJ2-3, with D perhaps TRBD2 (6 bases). The CDR3 is 15 amino acids. Looked up from germline, CDR1 is GTSNPN and CDR2 is SVGIG (reference sequence). In nucleotides, the CDR3 is TGTGCTTTCAATTTGGGTCCGAGGGCCCGGGGGACGCAGTATTTT. Translated, it gives CAFNLGPRARGTQYF.

The DNA for the CDR3 is TGTGCCAGCGGCACTGGCTACGAGCAGTACTTC. Its protein product is CASGTGYEQYF. V is TRBV12-3 or TRBV12-4 and J is TRBJ2-7; no clear D. The CDR3 contains 11 residues. V dropped 8 bases and J dropped 3 bases, with 8 bases sitting between them.

The chain links TRBV27 to TRBJ2-3, with 7 nucleotides matching TRBD2. The J segment lost 10 bases and the V segment lost 4 bases, leaving 17 bases of the junction unmatched. Germline CDR1 is MNHEY and CDR2 is SMNVEV (reference sequence). This CDR3 comprises 16 residues. Here the CDR3 DNA reads TGTGCCAGCAGTTGGGCGGGGGAGCCCCCACCCCAATCGCAGTATTTT. Translating gives CASSWAGEPPPQSQYF.

This clonotype showed up just a few times. The rearrangement links TRBV12-3 or TRBV12-4 to TRBJ2-2; 8 nucleotides agree with TRBD2. This CDR3 region has 14 residues. The J segment lost 9 bases and the V segment lost 7 bases, leaving 10 bases of the junction unmatched. CDR3 in amino acids: CASTPTGLARELFF. Here the CDR3 DNA reads TGTGCCAGCACTCCGACCGGACTAGCTCGGGAGCTGTTTTTT.

This clonotype appeared a few times. CDR3 sequence (DNA): TGTGCCAGCAGCTCCCTCGGGGGCTCTCAGCCCCAGCATTTT. Protein: CASSSLGGSQPQHF. The V call is TRBV7-8, the J call TRBJ1-5; D might be TRBD1 (6 bases). The CDR3 is made up of 14 amino acids. Trimming shortened V by 4 bases and J by 6 bases, and 13 bases separated the two germline ends. The germline V gene encodes CDR1 SGHVS and CDR2 FQNEAQ.

This clonotype was observed a handful of times. This rearrangement joins TRBV6-2 or TRBV6-3 to TRBJ2-1; D gene unclear. V shed 6 bases and J shed 7 bases, with 13 bases lying between them. CDR1 and CDR2 (germline): MNHEY, SVGEGT. The CDR3 sequence is 13 residues long. The CDR3 sequence: CASSFVPSNEQFF. The CDR3 coding sequence is TGTGCCAGCAGCTTCGTGCCCTCTAATGAGCAGTTCTTC.

The sample holds a few counts of this clonotype. The V gene is TRBV11-1, the J gene TRBJ2-7, with no clear D. From germline, CDR1 is SGHAT and CDR2 FQDESV (reference sequence). This CDR3 has 13 residues. Between the trimmed V and J ends, which lost 4 bases and 3 bases, there was a span of 10 bases. DNA for the CDR3: TGTGCCAGCAGCTGGACGGAAGACTACGAGCAGTACGTC. As protein: CASSWTEDYEQYV.

Only a few counts were recorded for this clonotype. The V and J genes are TRBV9 and TRBJ1-6; 7 positions agree with TRBD1. Per germline, CDR1 SGDLS and CDR2 YYNGEE. The CDR3 runs 16 residues. V shed 1 base, J shed 7 bases, and the junction held 8 bases outside the gene matches. The CDR3 DNA follows: TGTGCCAGCAGCGTATTCCCCGGGACAGACAATTCACCCCTCCACTTT. This encodes CASSVFPGTDNSPLHF.

This clonotype was detected only a few times. The chain carries TRBV28 and TRBJ2-7, with 8 bases lining up with TRBD2. J gave up 0 bases and V 7 bases, and 17 bases lay outside the gene matches. CDR3 length equals 18 residues. Germline V gene lookup returns CDR1 MDHEN and CDR2 SYDVKM. CDR3 sequence reads: CASIPATRRGVSSYEQYV. The CDR3, as DNA: TGTGCCAGCATCCCGGCCACAAGGCGGGGGGTTAGCTCCTACGAGCAGTACGTC.

The CDR3 DNA follows: TGTGCCAGCAGCGTAGCGGTGGCAGGGGAGACCCAGTACTTC. As protein: CASSVAVAGETQYF. The chain employs TRBV9 and TRBJ2-5, with a possible D match to TRBD1 (5 bases). The CDR3 runs to 14 residues. Per the germline V gene, CDR1 is SGDLS and CDR2 is YYNGEE. Trimming took 0 bases from V and 5 from J, leaving 11 bases between them.

The rearrangement joins TRBV11-3 to TRBJ2-2; no firm D call. This CDR3 spans 15 amino acids. CDR1 is SGHNT, CDR2 YENEEA, per germline. The V end lost 2 bases, the J end lost 6 bases, and 13 bases lay between the germline ends. CDR3 loop: CASSLSPDPPGELFF. The CDR3 DNA follows: TGTGCCAGCAGCTTATCCCCTGACCCCCCCGGGGAGCTGTTTTTT.

V gene TRBV9 combines with J gene TRBJ2-7; D is possibly TRBD1 (6 bases). V lost 0 bases and J lost 2, with 9 bases in between. The CDR3 is made up of 14 amino acids. Germline V gene sequence: CDR1 SGDLS, CDR2 YYNGEE. The CDR3 spells CASSVGQGPYEQYF. In DNA form, the CDR3 reads TGTGCCAGCAGCGTAGGTCAGGGGCCCTACGAGCAGTACTTC.

This clonotype came up many times. The gene calls are TRBV20-1 and TRBJ2-1, with 12 bases fitting TRBD2. V gave up 2 bases and J gave up 2 bases; unmatched junction bases: 13. The germline V gene has CDR1 DFQATT and CDR2 SNEGSKA (reference sequence). The CDR3 is 19 amino acids. The chain's CDR3 is CSARQTSGGSGWTYNEQFF. The CDR3 coding sequence is TGCAGTGCTAGACAGACTAGCGGGGGTTCTGGTTGGACCTACAATGAGCAGTTCTTC.

The gene calls are TRBV7-2 and TRBJ1-2, with D possibly matching TRBD1 (6 bases). The V end was cut by 2 bases, the J end by 6 bases, with 16 bases between. The CDR3 covers 15 residues. CDR1 is SGHTA and CDR2 is FQGNSA in the germline V gene. DNA for the CDR3: TGTGCCAGCAGCTTATCGACAGGCAAAGGTCATGGCTACACCTTC. Its protein is CASSLSTGKGHGYTF.

This clonotype was counted a few times. The rearrangement uses TRBV6-6 and TRBJ2-7; D might be TRBD2 (5 bases). The CDR3 is 11 amino acids. The V end lost 6 bases, the J end lost 12 bases, and 15 bases lay between the germline ends. Germline V gives CDR1 MNHNY, CDR2 SVGAGI (reference sequence). This chain's CDR3 is CASRAGFSRYF. The CDR3 DNA sequence: TGTGCCAGCAGGGCGGGCTTTAGTCGGTACTTC.

The CDR3, as DNA: TGTGCCAGCAGCTTAGACGCCGGGGGGAGCACAGATACGCAGTATTTT. Translating gives CASSLDAGGSTDTQYF. The V gene is TRBV7-7, the J gene TRBJ2-3, with TRBD2 matching over 7 bases. CDR1 and CDR2 (germline): SSHAT, FNYEAQ (reference sequence). CDR3 size: 16 residues. The junction had 4 bases not matched to a gene; V was cut back by 1 base and J by 0 bases.